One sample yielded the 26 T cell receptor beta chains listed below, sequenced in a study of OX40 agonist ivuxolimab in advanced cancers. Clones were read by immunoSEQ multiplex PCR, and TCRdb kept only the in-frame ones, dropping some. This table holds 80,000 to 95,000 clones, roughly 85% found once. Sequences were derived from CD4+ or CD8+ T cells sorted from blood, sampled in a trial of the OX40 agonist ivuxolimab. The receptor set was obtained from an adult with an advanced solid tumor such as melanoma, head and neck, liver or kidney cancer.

Here the CDR3 DNA reads TGTGCCATCAGCTGGGGGACTAGCGGGGGGAGGAATGAGCAGTTCTTC. It translates to CAISWGTSGGRNEQFF. This chain uses TRBV10-3 with TRBJ2-1; 15 positions match TRBD2. V was pared by 6 bases and J by 7 bases, with 7 bases of the junction left unmatched. The CDR3 totals 16 residues. Germline-derived CDR1 and CDR2 are ENHRY and SYGVKD.

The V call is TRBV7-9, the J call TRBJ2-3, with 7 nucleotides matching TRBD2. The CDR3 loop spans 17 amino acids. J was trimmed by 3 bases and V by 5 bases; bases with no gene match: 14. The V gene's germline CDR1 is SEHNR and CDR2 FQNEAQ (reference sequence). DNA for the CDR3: TGTGCCAGCAGCCCGACCGGTGGCGGGAGCGAGACAGATACGCAGTATTTT. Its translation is CASSPTGGGSETDTQYF.

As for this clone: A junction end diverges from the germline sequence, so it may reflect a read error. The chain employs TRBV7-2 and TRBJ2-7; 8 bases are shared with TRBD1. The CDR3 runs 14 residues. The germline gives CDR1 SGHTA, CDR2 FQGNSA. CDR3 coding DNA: TGTGCCAGCACCTTAGCCAGACAGGGGTACGAGCAGTACTTC. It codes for CASTLARQGYEQYF.

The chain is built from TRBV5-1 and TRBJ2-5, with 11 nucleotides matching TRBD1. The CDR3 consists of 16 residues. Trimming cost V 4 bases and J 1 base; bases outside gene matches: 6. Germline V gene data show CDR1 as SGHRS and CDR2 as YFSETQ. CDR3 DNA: TGCGCCAGCAGCGTTACCGGGACAGGGGGCCAAGAGACCCAGTACTTC. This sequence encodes CASSVTGTGGQETQYF.

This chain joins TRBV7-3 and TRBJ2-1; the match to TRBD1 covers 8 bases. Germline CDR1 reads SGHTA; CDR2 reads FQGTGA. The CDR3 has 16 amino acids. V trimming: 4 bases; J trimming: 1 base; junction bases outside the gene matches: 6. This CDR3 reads CASSSLGQGSYNEQFF. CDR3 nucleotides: TGTGCCAGCAGCTCACTAGGACAGGGTTCCTACAATGAGCAGTTCTTC.

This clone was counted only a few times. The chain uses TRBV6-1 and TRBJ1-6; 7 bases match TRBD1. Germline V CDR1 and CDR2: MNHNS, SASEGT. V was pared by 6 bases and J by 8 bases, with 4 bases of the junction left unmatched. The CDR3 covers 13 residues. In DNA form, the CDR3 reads TGTGCCAGCAGAACAGACAGGGATTCACCCCTCCACTTT. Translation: CASRTDRDSPLHF.

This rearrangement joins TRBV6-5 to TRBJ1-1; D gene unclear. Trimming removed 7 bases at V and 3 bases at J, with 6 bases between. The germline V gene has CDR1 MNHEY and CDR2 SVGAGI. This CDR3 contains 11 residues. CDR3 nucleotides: TGTGCCAGCAAAAGAGACACTGAAGCTTTCTTT. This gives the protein CASKRDTEAFF.

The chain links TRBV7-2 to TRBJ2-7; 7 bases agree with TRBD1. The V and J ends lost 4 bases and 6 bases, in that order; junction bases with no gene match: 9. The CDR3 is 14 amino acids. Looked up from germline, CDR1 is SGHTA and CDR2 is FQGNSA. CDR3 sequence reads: CASSSLQQGLEQYF. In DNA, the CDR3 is TGTGCCAGCAGCTCCCTTCAACAGGGGCTCGAGCAGTACTTC.

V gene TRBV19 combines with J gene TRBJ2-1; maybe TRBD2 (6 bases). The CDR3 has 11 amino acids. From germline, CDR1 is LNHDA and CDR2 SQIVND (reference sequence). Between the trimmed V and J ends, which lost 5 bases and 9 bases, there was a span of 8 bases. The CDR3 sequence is CASSGTLEQFF. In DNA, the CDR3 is TGTGCCAGTAGTGGGACTCTTGAGCAGTTCTTC.

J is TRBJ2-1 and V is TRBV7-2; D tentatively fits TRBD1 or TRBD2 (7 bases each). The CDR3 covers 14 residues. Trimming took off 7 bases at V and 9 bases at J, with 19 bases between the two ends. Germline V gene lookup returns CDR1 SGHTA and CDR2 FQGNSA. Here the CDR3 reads CASTPQGGQGEQFF. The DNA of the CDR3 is TGTGCCAGCACCCCCCAGGGGGGGCAGGGTGAGCAGTTCTTC. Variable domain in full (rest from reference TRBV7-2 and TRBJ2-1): GAGVSQSPSNKVTEKGKDVELRCDPISGHTALYWYRQSLGQGLEFLIYFQGNSAPDKSGLPSDRFSAERTGGSVSTLTIQRTQQEDSAVYLCASTPQGGQGEQFFGPGTRLTVL.

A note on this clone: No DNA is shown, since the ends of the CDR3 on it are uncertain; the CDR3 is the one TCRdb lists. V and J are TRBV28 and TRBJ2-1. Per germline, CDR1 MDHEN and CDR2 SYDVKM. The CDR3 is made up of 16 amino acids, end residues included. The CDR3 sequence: CASSSSGQSSYNEQFF.

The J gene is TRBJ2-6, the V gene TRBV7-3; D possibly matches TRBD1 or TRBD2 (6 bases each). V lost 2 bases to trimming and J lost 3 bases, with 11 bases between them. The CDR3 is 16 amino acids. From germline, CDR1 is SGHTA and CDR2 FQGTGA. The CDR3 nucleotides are TGTGCCAGCAGCTTATCCCGGGGGCTTGGGGCCAACGTCCTGACTTTC. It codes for CASSLSRGLGANVLTF.

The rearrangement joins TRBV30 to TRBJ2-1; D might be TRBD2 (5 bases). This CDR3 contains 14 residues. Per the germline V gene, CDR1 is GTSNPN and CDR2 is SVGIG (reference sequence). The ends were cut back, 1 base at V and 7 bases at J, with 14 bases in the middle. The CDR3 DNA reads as TGTGCCTGGAGTGGGACTTCCCTGGGGAATGAGCAGTTCTTC. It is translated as CAWSGTSLGNEQFF.

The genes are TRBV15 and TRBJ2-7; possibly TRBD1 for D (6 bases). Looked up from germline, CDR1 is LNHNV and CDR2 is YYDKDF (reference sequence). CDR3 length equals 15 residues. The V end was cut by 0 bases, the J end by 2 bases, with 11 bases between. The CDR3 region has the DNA TGTGCCACCAGCAGAGATCTGGACAGTCCCTACGAGCAGTACTTC. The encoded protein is CATSRDLDSPYEQYF.

The CDR3 region is CASSVNDHSGNTIYF. The DNA for the CDR3 is TGTGCCAGCAGTGTTAACGATCACTCTGGAAACACCATATATTTT. The rearrangement uses TRBV6-5 and TRBJ1-3; D not certain. The V and J ends lost 5 bases and 0 bases respectively, with 11 bases between them. CDR3 size: 15 residues. Germline values: CDR1 MNHEY, CDR2 SVGAGI.

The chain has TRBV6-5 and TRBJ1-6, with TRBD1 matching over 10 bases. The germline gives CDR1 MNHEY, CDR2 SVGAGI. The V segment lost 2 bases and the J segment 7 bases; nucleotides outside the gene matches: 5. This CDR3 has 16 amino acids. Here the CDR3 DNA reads TGTGCCAGCAGTTACGGGACAGGGGTGGGAAATTCACCCCTCCACTTT. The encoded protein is CASSYGTGVGNSPLHF.

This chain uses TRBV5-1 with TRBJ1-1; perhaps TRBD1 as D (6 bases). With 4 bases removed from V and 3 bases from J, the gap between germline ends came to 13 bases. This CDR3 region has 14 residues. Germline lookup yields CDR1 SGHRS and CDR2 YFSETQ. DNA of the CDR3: TGCGCCAGCAGCGCAAACAGGGAGTACACTGAAGCTTTCTTT. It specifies CASSANREYTEAFF. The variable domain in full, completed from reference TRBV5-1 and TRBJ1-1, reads KAGVTQTPRYLIKTRGQQVTLSCSPISGHRSVSWYQQTPGQGLQFLFEYFSETQRNKGNFPGRFSGRQFSNSRSEMNVSTLELGDSALYLCASSANREYTEAFFGQGTRLTVV.

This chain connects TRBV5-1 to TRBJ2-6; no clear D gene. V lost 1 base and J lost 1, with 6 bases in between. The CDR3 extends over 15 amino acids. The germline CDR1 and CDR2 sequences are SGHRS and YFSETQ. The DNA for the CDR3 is TGCGCCAGCAGCTTGTCCGGGTCTGGGGCCAACGTCCTGACTTTC. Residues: CASSLSGSGANVLTF.

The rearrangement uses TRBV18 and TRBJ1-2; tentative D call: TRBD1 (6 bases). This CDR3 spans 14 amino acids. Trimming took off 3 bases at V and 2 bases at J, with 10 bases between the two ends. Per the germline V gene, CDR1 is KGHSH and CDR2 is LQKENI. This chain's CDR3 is CASSPTGTNYGYTF. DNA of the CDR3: TGTGCCAGCTCACCCACAGGGACCAACTATGGCTACACCTTC.

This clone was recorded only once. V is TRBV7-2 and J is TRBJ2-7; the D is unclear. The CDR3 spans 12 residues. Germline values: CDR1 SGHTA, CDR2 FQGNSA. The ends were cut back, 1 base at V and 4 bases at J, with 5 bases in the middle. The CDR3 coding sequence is TGTGCCAGCAGCTTAGTTCGGTACGAGCAGTACTTC. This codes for CASSLVRYEQYF.

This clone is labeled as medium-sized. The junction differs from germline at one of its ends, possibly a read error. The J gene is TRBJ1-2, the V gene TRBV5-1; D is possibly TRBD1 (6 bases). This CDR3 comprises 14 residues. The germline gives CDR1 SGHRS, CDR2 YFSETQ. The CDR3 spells CASSFTAGANPFVF. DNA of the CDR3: TGCGCCAGCAGCTTCACAGCAGGGGCAAACCCTTTCGTCTTC.

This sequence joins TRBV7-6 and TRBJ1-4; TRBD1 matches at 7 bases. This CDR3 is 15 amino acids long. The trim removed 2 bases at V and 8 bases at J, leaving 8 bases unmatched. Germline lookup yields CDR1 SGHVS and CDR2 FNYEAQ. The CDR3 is CASSLKQGVGEKLFF. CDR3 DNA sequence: TGTGCCAGCAGCTTAAAGCAGGGGGTCGGAGAAAAACTGTTTTTT. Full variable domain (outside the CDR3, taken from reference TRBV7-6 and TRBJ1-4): GAGVSQSPRYKVTKRGQDVALRCDPISGHVSLYWYRQALGQGPEFLTYFNYEAQQDKSGLPNDRFSAERPEGSISTLTIQRTEQRDSAMYRCASSLKQGVGEKLFFGSGTQLSVL.

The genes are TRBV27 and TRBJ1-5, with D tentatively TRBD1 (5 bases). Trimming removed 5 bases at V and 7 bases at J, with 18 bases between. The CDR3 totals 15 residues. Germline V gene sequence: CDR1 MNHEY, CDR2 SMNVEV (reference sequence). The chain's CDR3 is CASSPQGRGEQPQHF. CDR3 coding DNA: TGTGCCAGCAGTCCCCAGGGCCGGGGGGAGCAGCCCCAGCATTTT.

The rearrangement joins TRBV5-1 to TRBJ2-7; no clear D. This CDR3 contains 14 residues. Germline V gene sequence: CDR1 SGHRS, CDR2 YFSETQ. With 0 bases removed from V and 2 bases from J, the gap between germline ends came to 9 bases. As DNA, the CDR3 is TGCGCCAGCAGCTTGGACATCGGAACCTACGAGCAGTACTTC. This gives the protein CASSLDIGTYEQYF.

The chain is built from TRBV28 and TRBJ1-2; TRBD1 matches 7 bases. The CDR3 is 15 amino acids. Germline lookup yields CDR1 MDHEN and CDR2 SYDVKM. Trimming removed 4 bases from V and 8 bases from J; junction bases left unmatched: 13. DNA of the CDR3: TGTGCCAGCAGTTCCGCCCAGACAGGGCTGGAAGGCTACACCTTC. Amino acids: CASSSAQTGLEGYTF.

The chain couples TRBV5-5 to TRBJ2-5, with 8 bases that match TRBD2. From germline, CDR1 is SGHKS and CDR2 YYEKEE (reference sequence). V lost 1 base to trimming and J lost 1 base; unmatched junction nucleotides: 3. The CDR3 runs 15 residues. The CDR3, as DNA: TGTGCCAGCAGCTTGCTCCGGGGGGGCCAAGAGACCCAGTACTTC. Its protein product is CASSLLRGGQETQYF.